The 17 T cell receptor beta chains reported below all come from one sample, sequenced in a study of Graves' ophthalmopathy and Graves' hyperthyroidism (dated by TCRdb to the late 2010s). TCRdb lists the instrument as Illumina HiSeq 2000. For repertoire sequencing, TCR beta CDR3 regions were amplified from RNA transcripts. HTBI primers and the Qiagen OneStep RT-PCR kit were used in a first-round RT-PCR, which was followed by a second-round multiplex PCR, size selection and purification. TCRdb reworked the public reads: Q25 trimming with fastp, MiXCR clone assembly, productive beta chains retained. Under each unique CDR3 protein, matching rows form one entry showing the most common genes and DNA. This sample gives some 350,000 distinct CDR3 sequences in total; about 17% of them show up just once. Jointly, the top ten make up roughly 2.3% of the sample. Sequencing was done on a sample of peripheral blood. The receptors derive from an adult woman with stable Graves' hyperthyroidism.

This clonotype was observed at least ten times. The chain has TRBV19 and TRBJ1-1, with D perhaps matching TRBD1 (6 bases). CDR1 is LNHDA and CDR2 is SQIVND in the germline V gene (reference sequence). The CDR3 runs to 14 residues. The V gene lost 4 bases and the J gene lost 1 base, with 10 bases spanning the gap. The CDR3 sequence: CASSKQGGNTEAFF. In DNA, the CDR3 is TGTGCCAGTAGTAAACAGGGTGGGAACACTGAAGCTTTCTTT.

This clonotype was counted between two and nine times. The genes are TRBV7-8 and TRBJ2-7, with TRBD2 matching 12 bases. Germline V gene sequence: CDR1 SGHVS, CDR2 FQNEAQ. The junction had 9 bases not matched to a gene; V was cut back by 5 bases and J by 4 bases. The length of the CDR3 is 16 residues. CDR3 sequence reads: CASSPGLAGNKYEQYF. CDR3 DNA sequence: TGTGCCAGCAGCCCCGGACTAGCGGGGAACAAATACGAGCAGTACTTC.

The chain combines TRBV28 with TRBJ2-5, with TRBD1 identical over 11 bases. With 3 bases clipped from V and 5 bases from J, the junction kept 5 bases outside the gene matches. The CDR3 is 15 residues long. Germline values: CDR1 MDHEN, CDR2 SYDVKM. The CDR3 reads CASSFGQGASETQYF. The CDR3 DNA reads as TGTGCCAGCAGTTTTGGACAGGGGGCGAGTGAGACCCAGTACTTC.

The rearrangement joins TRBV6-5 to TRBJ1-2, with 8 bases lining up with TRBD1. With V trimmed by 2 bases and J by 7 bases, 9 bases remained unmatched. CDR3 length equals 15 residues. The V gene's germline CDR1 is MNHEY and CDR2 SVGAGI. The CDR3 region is CASSYLGQGGGGYTF. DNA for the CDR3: TGTGCCAGCAGTTACCTAGGACAGGGAGGTGGTGGCTACACCTTC.

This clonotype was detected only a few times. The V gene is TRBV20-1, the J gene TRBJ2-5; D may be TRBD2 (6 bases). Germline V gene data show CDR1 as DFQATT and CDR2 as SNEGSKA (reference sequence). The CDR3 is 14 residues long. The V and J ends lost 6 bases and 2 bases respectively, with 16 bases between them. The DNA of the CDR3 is TGCAGTGCCAAGGGCGGGAATACACAAGAGACCCAGTACTTC. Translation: CSAKGGNTQETQYF.

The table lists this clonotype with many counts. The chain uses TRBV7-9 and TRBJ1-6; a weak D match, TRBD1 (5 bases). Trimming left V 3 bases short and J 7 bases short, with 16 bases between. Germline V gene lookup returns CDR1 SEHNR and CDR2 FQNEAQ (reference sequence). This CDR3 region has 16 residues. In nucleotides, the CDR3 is TGTGCCAGCAGCTTCAACCCCCGGGACGCAAATTCACCCCTCCACTTT. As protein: CASSFNPRDANSPLHF.

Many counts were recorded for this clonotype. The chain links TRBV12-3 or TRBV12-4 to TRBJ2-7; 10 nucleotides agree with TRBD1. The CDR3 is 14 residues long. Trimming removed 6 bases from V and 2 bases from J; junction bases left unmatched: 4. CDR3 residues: CASSRGQGPYEQYF. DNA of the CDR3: TGTGCCAGCAGCAGGGGACAGGGGCCCTACGAGCAGTACTTC.

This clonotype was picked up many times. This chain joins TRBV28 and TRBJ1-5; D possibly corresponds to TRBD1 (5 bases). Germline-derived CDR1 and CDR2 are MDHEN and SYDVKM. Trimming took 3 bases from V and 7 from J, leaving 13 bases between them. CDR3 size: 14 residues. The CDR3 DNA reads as TGTGCCAGCAGTTTGGGTGGGGGGAGGCAGCCCCAGCATTTT. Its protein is CASSLGGGRQPQHF.

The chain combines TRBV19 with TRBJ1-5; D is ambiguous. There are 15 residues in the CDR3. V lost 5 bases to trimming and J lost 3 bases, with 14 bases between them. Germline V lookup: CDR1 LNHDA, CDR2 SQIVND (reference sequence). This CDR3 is CASSSHEGSNQPQHF. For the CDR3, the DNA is TGTGCCAGTAGTTCCCACGAGGGTTCCAATCAGCCCCAGCATTTT.

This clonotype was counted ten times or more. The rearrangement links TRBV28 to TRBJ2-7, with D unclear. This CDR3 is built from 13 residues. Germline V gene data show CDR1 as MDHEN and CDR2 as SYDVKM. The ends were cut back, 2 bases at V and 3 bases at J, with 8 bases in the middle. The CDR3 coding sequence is TGTGCCAGCAGTTTACTCAGATACTACGAGCAGTACTTC. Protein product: CASSLLRYYEQYF. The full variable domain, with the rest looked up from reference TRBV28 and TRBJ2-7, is DVKVTQSSRYLVKRTGEKVFLECVQDMDHENMFWYRQDPGLGLRLIYFSYDVKMKEKGDIPEGYSVSREKKERFSLILESASTNQTSMYLCASSLLRYYEQYFGPGTRLTVT.

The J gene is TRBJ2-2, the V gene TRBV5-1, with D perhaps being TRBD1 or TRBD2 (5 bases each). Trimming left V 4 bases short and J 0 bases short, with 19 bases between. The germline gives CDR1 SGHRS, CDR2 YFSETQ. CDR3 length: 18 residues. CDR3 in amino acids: CASSPTFSGGANTGELFF. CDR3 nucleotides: TGCGCCAGCAGCCCCACGTTTTCTGGGGGAGCGAACACCGGGGAGCTGTTTTTT.

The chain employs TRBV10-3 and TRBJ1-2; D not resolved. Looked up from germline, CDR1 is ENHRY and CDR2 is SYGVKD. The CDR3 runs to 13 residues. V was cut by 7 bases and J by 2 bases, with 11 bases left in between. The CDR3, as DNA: TGTGCCATCAAAATCGGGAGCAACTATGGCTACACCTTC. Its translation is CAIKIGSNYGYTF.

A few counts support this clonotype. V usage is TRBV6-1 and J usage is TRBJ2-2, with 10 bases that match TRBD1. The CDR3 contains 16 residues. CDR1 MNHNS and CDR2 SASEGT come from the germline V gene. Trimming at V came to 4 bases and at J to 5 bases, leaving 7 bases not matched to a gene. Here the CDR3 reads CASSGPGQGYTGELFF. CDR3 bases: TGTGCCAGCAGTGGTCCGGGACAGGGGTATACCGGGGAGCTGTTTTTT.

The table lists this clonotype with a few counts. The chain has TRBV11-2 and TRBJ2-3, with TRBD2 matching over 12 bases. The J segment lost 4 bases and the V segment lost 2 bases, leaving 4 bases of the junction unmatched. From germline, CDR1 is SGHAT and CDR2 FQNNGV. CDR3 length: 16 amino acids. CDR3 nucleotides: TGTGCCAGCAGCTTACTAGCGGGAGGGTTATCAGATACGCAGTATTTT. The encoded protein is CASSLLAGGLSDTQYF.

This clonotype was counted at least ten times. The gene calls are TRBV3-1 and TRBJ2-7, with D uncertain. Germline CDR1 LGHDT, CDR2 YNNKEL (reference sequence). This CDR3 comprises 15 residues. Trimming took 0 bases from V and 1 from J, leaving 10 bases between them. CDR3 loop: CASSQDHGESYEQYF. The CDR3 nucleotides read TGTGCCAGCAGCCAAGATCATGGGGAATCCTACGAGCAGTACTTC.

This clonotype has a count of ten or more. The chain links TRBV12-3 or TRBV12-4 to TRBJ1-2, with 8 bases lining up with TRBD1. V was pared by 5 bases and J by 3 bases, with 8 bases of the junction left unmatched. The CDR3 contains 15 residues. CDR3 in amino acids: CASSPRTGSDYGYTF. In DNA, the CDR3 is TGTGCCAGCAGTCCTCGGACAGGGAGTGACTATGGCTACACCTTC.

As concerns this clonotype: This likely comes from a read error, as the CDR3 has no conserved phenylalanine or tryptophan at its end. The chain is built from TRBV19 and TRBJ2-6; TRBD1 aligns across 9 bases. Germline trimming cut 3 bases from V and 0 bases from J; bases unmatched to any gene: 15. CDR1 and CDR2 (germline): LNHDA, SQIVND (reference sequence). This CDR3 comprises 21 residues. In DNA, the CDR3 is TGTGCCAGTAGTATTCTGTCGCTCCGGGACAGGGTTTCCTCTGGGGCCAACGTCCTGACTGTC. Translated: CASSILSLRDRVSSGANVLTV.